Shown below are 7 T cell receptor beta chains from a single sample sequenced in a study of T cell repertoires in cytomegalovirus infection. TCRdb re-called the reads with MiXCR, one entry per CDR3 protein. Of 200,000 or so distinct CDR3 sequences listed, roughly 27% are singletons. The material sequenced was PBMCs. These receptors originate from a human donor in good health (CMV status not recorded). Some clones in this sample may be carry-over from other donors' samples.

V is TRBV9 and J is TRBJ2-1; D remains ambiguous. The CDR3 runs 11 residues. CDR1 is SGDLS, CDR2 YYNGEE, per germline. Trimming took off 1 base at V and 6 bases at J, with 2 bases between the two ends. The CDR3 DNA reads as TGTGCCAGCAGCGTAAGCAATGAGCAGTTCTTC. Translation: CASSVSNEQFF.

J is TRBJ1-4 and V is TRBV20-1, with D maybe TRBD1 (5 bases). Germline V gene lookup returns CDR1 DFQATT and CDR2 SNEGSKA (reference sequence). This CDR3 comprises 14 residues. With 5 bases removed from V and 8 bases from J, the gap between germline ends came to 18 bases. The CDR3 loop reads CSAWGGGWSEKLFF. DNA for the CDR3: TGCAGTGCTTGGGGGGGGGGGTGGAGCGAAAAACTGTTTTTT.

The V gene is TRBV6-2 or TRBV6-3, the J gene TRBJ1-1; TRBD1 is a possible D gene (6 bases). Trimming left V 6 bases short and J 3 bases short, with 17 bases between. The CDR3 consists of 15 residues. Germline V CDR1 and CDR2: MNHEY, SVGEGT. CDR3 sequence reads: CASSSGAGLDTEAFF. The DNA for the CDR3 is TGTGCCAGCAGCTCGGGGGCAGGGCTGGACACTGAAGCTTTCTTT.

This clonotype was recorded a few times. The rearrangement uses TRBV2 and TRBJ2-3; 15 bases fit TRBD2. This CDR3 contains 19 residues. The V segment lost 5 bases and the J segment 0 bases; nucleotides outside the gene matches: 9. CDR1 and CDR2 from the germline V gene are SNHLY and FYNNEI. Here the CDR3 reads CASSTGLAGGFASTDTQYF. The DNA for the CDR3 is TGTGCCAGCAGTACCGGACTAGCGGGGGGGTTCGCTAGCACAGATACGCAGTATTTT. The full variable domain, in which reference TRBV2 and TRBJ2-3 provide the parts outside the CDR3, is EPEVTQTPSHQVTQMGQEVILRCVPISNHLYFYWYRQILGQKVEFLVSFYNNEISEKSEIFDDQFSVERPDGSNFTLKIRSTKLEDSAMYFCASSTGLAGGFASTDTQYFGPGTRLTVL.

This chain joins TRBV5-4 and TRBJ2-1, with 11 bases aligning to TRBD2. CDR1 is SGHNT and CDR2 is YYREEE in the germline V gene (reference sequence). Trimming at V came to 1 base and at J to 10 bases, leaving 4 bases not matched to a gene. The CDR3 is 14 residues long. The DNA for the CDR3 is TGTGCCAGCAGCTTGCCGGCTAGCGGGGGGGAGCAGTTCTTC. Translated: CASSLPASGGEQFF. Combining the CDR3 with reference TRBV5-4 and TRBJ2-1 gives the whole variable domain ETGVTQSPTHLIKTRGQQVTLRCSSQSGHNTVSWYQQALGQGPQFIFQYYREEENGRGNFPPRFSGLQFPNYSSELNVNALELDDSALYLCASSLPASGGEQFFGPGTRLTVL.

This clonotype was seen more than once but under ten times. This chain connects TRBV19 to TRBJ2-3, with unresolved D. Germline CDR1 LNHDA, CDR2 SQIVND (reference sequence). The CDR3 is made up of 11 amino acids. Trimming pared 8 bases from V and 8 bases from J, leaving 11 bases between. CDR3 nucleotide sequence: TGTGCCAGTTTAGTGTCGGGTACGCAGTATTTT. Translation: CASLVSGTQYF.

This clonotype appeared a few times. The J gene is TRBJ1-1, the V gene TRBV6-2 or TRBV6-3, with a possible D match to TRBD1 (5 bases). The V end lost 8 bases, the J end lost 1 base, and 14 bases lay between the germline ends. CDR3 length: 14 amino acids. From germline, CDR1 is MNHEY and CDR2 SVGEGT. CDR3 sequence: CASSQGRKNTEAFF. CDR3 bases: TGTGCCAGCTCCCAGGGTAGGAAGAACACTGAAGCTTTCTTT.